The source of this T cell receptor beta chain is a study of T cell responses to AZD1222 COVID-19 vaccine (dated by TCRdb to about 2021). Looking at the study overall: A total of 233 trial participants underwent TCR sequencing, of whom around 200 received two doses of AZD1222 and some 25 received two doses of the MenACWY control vaccine. Trial participants were enrolled into age subgroups of 18-55, 56-69 and 70-plus years, which contained about 150, 28 and 57 TCR-sequenced participants, respectively. Study-level results and caveats: Because no samples from the day 14 peak response were available, repertoires could be characterized only after the peak T cell response. Vaccine-associated CD4 TCRs spanned the whole spike protein, with dominant responses in regions 160-218 and 743-854. Conclusions about previously exposed vaccinees were limited because only a handful of AZD1222 recipients were SARS-CoV-2 seropositive at baseline. Participants were mostly white British, with more females than males. The authors suggested clonal diversity may have been underestimated. In the small 56-69-year group, the increase in depth fell short of significance, most likely because of low power. Epitopes outside the regions mutated in the B.1.351 and B.1.1.7 variants were reportedly recognized by nearly half of the unique spike-specific TCRs. After two AZD1222 doses, spike-specific TCR breadth and depth were significantly higher than at day 0 and than in MenACWY recipients.

The CDR3 regions of human TCRbeta chains were subjected to immunosequencing. Concerning the study's data processing: TCRs in the repertoires were compared against a reference library of SARS-CoV-2-specific TCRs that had been generated with the MIRA antigen-specificity platform. Breadth meant the fraction of unique TCRs that were SARS-CoV-2-associated, whereas depth meant the fraction of total T cells that were SARS-CoV-2-associated. Using the MIRA data, each spike-specific TCR was mapped to the spike region that the TCR reacts to and placed in a CD4 or CD8 class. Log10-transformed breadth and depth values were compared by one-way ANOVA with Sidak's multiple comparisons tests. TCRdb mirrors the immuneACCESS table, restricted to in-frame sequences. Some clones are absent from its copies; in checked studies, under half trace to an unresolved V gene, and the reason for the others is unknown. The DNA was the basis for D and trimming; V, J and clone size are from that table. The sample data list 99,000 or so clones, and approximately 89% of these were observed just once. The ten largest clones take up over 3% of the sample.

What the time point label conveys for this sample: about 28 days (+/-7) after the second vaccine dose. The treatment or condition label of this sample denotes: meningococcal conjugate vaccine given as trial control. Vaccinee samples were obtained from the UK trials COV001 and COV002, which included a single-blind randomized controlled phase 2/3 trial of AZD1222 (ChAdOx1 nCoV-19) in healthy adults. For TCRbeta chain sequencing, PBMC samples from trial participants were taken at day 0 and at day 28 after the second dose. Comment on this clone: Its antigen remains unidentified. No much larger clonotype is one base removed from it; base qualities were not supplied.

Measured from the cysteine to the phenylalanine, the CDR3 is 14 residues long. Only CDR3 DNA is held: 42 bases, read in frame from base 1. V and J lose 1 base and 1 base, and a span of 6 bases separates them. Per the germline V gene (reference sequence), SEHNR is the CDR1 and FQNEAQ is the CDR2. This clonotype originated in an adult who received the MenACWY meningococcal vaccine as a control. The sample here was peripheral blood, taken 28 days after the second dose of the MenACWY control vaccine. The rearranged segments are TRBV7-9 and TRBJ2-3; confidence is insufficient to name the D gene. Here the CDR3 is given as CASSLGWGTDTQYF. In nucleotides, the sequence is TGTGCCAGCAGCTTAGGTTGGGGCACAGATACGCAGTATTTT.